The source of this T cell receptor (beta chain) is a study of shared clonotypes between healthy human individuals (dated by TCRdb to 2018 to 2020). Regarding the study in general: The cohort comprised a couple of women and a few men aged 18 to 49 years. For each donor, CD4 naive and CD4 memory were each run on three plates, CD8 naive on two plates, and CD8 memory on one plate. To estimate repertoire size and how much clonotype sharing occurs between individuals, the study deeply sequenced the blood TCR repertoires of five healthy adults. To increase sequencing depth and limit assay-specific biases, TCR repertoire library preparation and sequencing were carried out by different laboratories using diverse techniques. Between about 0.85 and 9.5 billion PBMCs per donor were obtained by leukapheresis.

Using the deep immunoSEQ assay, multiplex PCR amplified TCR CDR3 regions from genomic DNA. For each cell subset, the extracted genomic DNA was distributed evenly across all wells of several immunoSEQ 96-well plates, and each plate served as one replicate. Each replicate PCR for sorted subsets received approximately 200 ng genomic DNA, equal to roughly 30,000 T cell genomes. The purified libraries were quantified using a Qubit 3.0 fluorometer, sized with a Bioanalyzer 2100, and then quantified again using the KAPA Library Quantification kit. Each immunoSEQ 96-well plate was sequenced on its own single-read 150-cycle Illumina NextSeq 550 flow cell. The paper's processing steps were these. The immunoSEQ output contained only junctional sequences without quality scores, so filtering could not match that applied to full-length reads. Sequences were annotated with PyIR, a Python wrapper for IgBLAST v1.9, and V/J genes and CDR3 were assigned using IMGT germline references. Reads were removed for weak V/J assignments (E-value above 1e-6), missing CDR3, stop codons, out-of-frame junctions, or ambiguous translated residues. V3J clonotypes were defined as sequences sharing the same inferred V gene, J gene, and CDR3 amino acid sequence. Percentage overlap between repertoires was computed as shared unique clonotypes divided by the size of the smaller repertoire. Three approaches were used to assess repertoire richness: RTK rarefaction, the Chao1 estimator, and Recon v2.1 estimates of unobserved clonotypes. Generation probabilities were computed with OLGA for all TCRbeta clonotypes obtained by the gDNA method from four donors. The clones in this table, taken by TCRdb from immuneACCESS, are in-frame only. Not every clone is retained; where verified, under half of the shortfall comes from an unresolved V gene, and the cause of the rest is unknown. The V and J calls and clone size come from that table; D and trimming were worked out from the DNA. The sample has 2 million or so clones on record, roughly 94% of them singletons. Of the sample, 1% to 1.3% falls within the top ten clones.

CD8 naive samples were CD45RO-negative cells positively selected for CCR7, giving a CD45RA+CCR7+ population that excluded TemRA cells. Healthy HIV-negative adults with no recently reported acute infections or vaccinations were included as donors. Only Caucasian adults living in Nashville, Tennessee, USA were represented among the donors. Blood was obtained by leukapheresis, after which PBMCs were separated by Ficoll-Histopaque density gradient centrifugation and cryopreserved in liquid nitrogen vapor phase. Analytical flow cytometry was used to check the purity and quantity of each magnetically sorted T cell population. Each sorted fraction had its genomic DNA isolated and then quantified by UV absorbance on a Nanodrop 2000c. Including cysteine and phenylalanine, the CDR3 has 14 amino acids. Only the CDR3 part of the read is kept: 42 bases, read in frame from the first base. The germline V gene yields MDHEN for CDR1 and SYDVKM for CDR2. V gives up 3 bases and J gives up 1 base, and the segment between their germline ends measures 9 bases.

In regard to this clone: The antigen it recognizes is unknown. No per-base quality is available; no much larger clone lies one base away.

Broader findings and caveats from the paper: Sampling was limited to blood, and TCR repertoires in tissue likely differ from TCR repertoires in blood. Pairwise subsampling led to the expectation that sequencing depth would affect the degree of clonotype sharing among donors. Because the study included a small number of donors, the genetic and exposure-history diversity represented was limited. When a few donors were compared, the shared fraction of clonotypes was around 5.1% for naive CD4, 3.5% to 4% for naive CD8, 2% to 2.5% for memory CD4, and approximately 0.4% for memory CD8. Compared with non-shared clonotypes, the clonotypes found in all four sorted-subset donors had higher generation probabilities. Rarefaction of sorted-subset datasets indicated incomplete sequencing despite the large sequencing depth. Naive subsets generally had larger estimated clonotype richness than memory subsets did.

The TCR originated in a man aged 18 to 30 in good health. The sequencing input was naive CD8+ T cells sorted from blood. The cell subset or site label, read with the paper, signifies: CD45RA+CCR7+. Recombination connected TRBV28 to TRBJ1-2, with the D segment identity uncertain. The CDR3 is CASSFPAINYGYTF. The DNA reads as follows: TGTGCCAGCAGTTTTCCTGCTATTAACTATGGCTACACCTTC.